A selection of T cell receptor beta chains follows, all from one sample in a study of T cell changes during pregnancy in multiple sclerosis. Libraries were prepared by immunoSEQ multiplex PCR; TCRdb keeps only in-frame clonotypes and omits some of them. The data show roughly 48,000 clones, 88% seen once. Specimen: CD4+ T cells from peripheral blood mononuclear cells, collected in the second trimester of pregnancy. The receptors stem from a female donor with multiple sclerosis, enrolled in a pregnancy study. Both conserved end residues are part of each CDR3. The order of the fields is D gene, J gene, clone size, V gene, CDR3 DNA, CDR3 protein. The D gene is left open where the match is weak. Rows give clone size only sometimes, using once, few, many, or a class for an expanded clone.

>TRBD1|TRBJ1-3|-|TRBV7-9
TGTGCCAGCAGCTTAGAGGGGGCGCGCGGAAACACCATATATTTT
CASSLEGARGNTIYF
>TRBD2|TRBJ2-2|-|TRBV15
TGTGCCACCAGCAGACCCGCGGGAGACACCGGGGAGCTGTTTTTT
CATSRPAGDTGELFF
>-|TRBJ2-1|-|TRBV4-1
TGCGCCAGCAGCCAAGTAGTCGGGAGTGACGATTACAATGAGCAGTTCTTC
CASSQVVGSDDYNEQFF
>TRBD2|TRBJ2-1|-|TRBV10-1
TGCGCCAGCAGTGACTCTAGCGGGAGCTCCTACAATGAGCAGTTCTTC
CASSDSSGSSYNEQFF
>-|TRBJ1-4|-|TRBV9
TGTGCCAGCAGCGTTCAACAAACGAATGAAAAACTGTTTTTT
CASSVQQTNEKLFF
>TRBD1|TRBJ2-7|-|TRBV27
TGTGCCAGCGCTCCGCCAGGGACAGCCAACTCTCCCTACTTC
CASAPPGTANSPYF
>-|TRBJ2-5|-|TRBV28
TGTGCCAGCAGTTCCTCCAGGGTCCGGGAGACCCAGTACTTC
CASSSSRVRETQYF
>-|TRBJ2-1|-|TRBV5-4
TGTGCCAGCAGCCAGGAGGGCCTGGACAATGAGCAGTTCTTC
CASSQEGLDNEQFF
>TRBD2|TRBJ2-1|-|TRBV11-2
TGTGCCAGCAGCTTACTAGCGGAGTACAATGAGCAGTTCTTC
CASSLLAEYNEQFF
>TRBD1|TRBJ2-5|-|TRBV2
TGTGCCAGCAGCGGACAGGTTCGGGAGACCCAGTACTTC
CASSGQVRETQYF
>-|TRBJ1-5|-|TRBV7-2
TGTGCCAGCAGCTTGGGCAGTACTGCTGCGATGCCCCAGCATTTT
CASSLGSTAAMPQHF
>-|TRBJ2-1|-|TRBV6-8
TGTGCCAGAACAGCAGGCCCAATCTACAATGAGCAGTTCTTC
CARTAGPIYNEQFF
>-|TRBJ1-2|-|TRBV30
TGTGCCTGGAAACGCGGGGAGAGATGGGGCTACACCTTC
CAWKRGERWGYTF
>TRBD1|TRBJ1-2|-|TRBV30
TGTGCCTTCTCACAGGGGGACTATGGCTACACCTTC
CAFSQGDYGYTF
>-|TRBJ2-5|-|TRBV5-4
TGTGCCAGCAGCTTGGTCCAGGGGGAGACCCAGTACTTC
CASSLVQGETQYF
>TRBD2|TRBJ2-3|-|TRBV10-3
TGTGCCATCACCCCCGCGGGGAGGGAGTGGTCAGATACGCAGTATTTT
CAITPAGREWSDTQYF
>-|TRBJ1-5|-|TRBV7-9
TGTGCCAGCAGCTTTGACAGTCAGCCCCAGCATTTT
CASSFDSQPQHF
>TRBD1|TRBJ2-7|-|TRBV19
TGTGCCAGTAGTGCCCGACAGGGTCCCGAGCAGTACTTC
CASSARQGPEQYF
>-|TRBJ1-3|-|TRBV5-6
TGTGCCAGCAGCTTGGATCAGGGCCCGGGAAACACCATATATTTT
CASSLDQGPGNTIYF
>TRBD1|TRBJ1-5|-|TRBV6-5
TGTGCCAGCAGTTACTCGAGACAGGGGGCAGGTCAGCCCCAGCATTTT
CASSYSRQGAGQPQHF
>-|TRBJ2-1|-|TRBV19
TGTGCCAGTAGTATAGTTAGCGCTGGCAATGAGCAGTTCTTC
CASSIVSAGNEQFF
>TRBD2|TRBJ2-3|-|TRBV5-1
TGCGCCAGCAGCTTCTTTGCGGGAGGGCCACCGCAGTATTTT
CASSFFAGGPPQYF
>TRBD2|TRBJ2-2|-|TRBV6-1
TGTGCCAGCAGTGAGCGACTAGCGGGGTCCACCGGGGAGCTGTTTTTT
CASSERLAGSTGELFF
>TRBD1|TRBJ1-6|-|TRBV5-6
TGTGCCAGCAGCTCCCGAATGACAGGGGGCAATTCACCCCTCCACTTT
CASSSRMTGGNSPLHF
>-|TRBJ2-5|-|TRBV7-9
TGTGCCAGCAGCGCGGCCAGGGATGAGGAGACCCAGTACTTC
CASSAARDEETQYF
>-|TRBJ1-3|few|TRBV5-4
TGTGCCAGCAGCTTGGGACAGCGGGACACCATATATTTT
CASSLGQRDTIYF
>-|TRBJ2-7|-|TRBV30
TGTGCCTGGAGCGGAGACAGCGTAGGCTCCTACGAGCAGTACTTC
CAWSGDSVGSYEQYF
>-|TRBJ2-1|-|TRBV7-2
TGTGCCAGCGCGCGGCAAACCTCCTACAATGAGCAGTTCTTC
CASARQTSYNEQFF
>TRBD2|TRBJ2-1|-|TRBV19
TGTGCCAGTAGTATATCAGCGGGAGAAGGGTTCGATGAGCAGTTCTTC
CASSISAGEGFDEQFF
>-|TRBJ2-6|once|TRBV5-4
TGTGCCAGCACGCCCGGGGGACAGCGAGCGTCTGGGGCCAACGTCCTGACTTTC
CASTPGGQRASGANVLTF
>TRBD1|TRBJ2-1|-|TRBV5-6
TGTGCCAGCAGCCCGGGACAGACCATACTATACAATGAGCAGTTCTTC
CASSPGQTILYNEQFF
>-|TRBJ2-7|once|TRBV21-1
TGTGCCAGCAGCAAAAACAGGGAATTCTACGAGCAGTACTTC
CASSKNREFYEQYF
>TRBD1|TRBJ1-2|once|TRBV28
TGTGCCAGCACCCAGGGGGCGGACTATGGCTACACCTTC
CASTQGADYGYTF
>TRBD2|TRBJ2-3|-|TRBV11-3
TGTGCCAGCAGCTTAGATGGGCCTAGCGGAGATACGCAGTATTTT
CASSLDGPSGDTQYF
>TRBD2|TRBJ2-7|once|TRBV6-1
TGTGCCAGCAGTGTAGCCGGGACTAGCGACTACGAGCAGTACTTC
CASSVAGTSDYEQYF
>-|TRBJ2-1|-|TRBV5-4
TGTGCCAGCAGCTTGGTAGGGGCCTCCTACAATGAGCAGTTCTTC
CASSLVGASYNEQFF
>-|TRBJ1-4|-|TRBV11-2
TGTGCCAGCAGCTCCCGACTGGGCGAGGGAAAACTGTTTTTT
CASSSRLGEGKLFF
>TRBD1|TRBJ2-7|-|TRBV6-1
TGTGCCAGCAGCCGAGGGGGGACAGGGGGCTACGGGCAGTACTTC
CASSRGGTGGYGQYF
>TRBD2|TRBJ2-1|once|TRBV11-2
TGTGCCAGCAGCTTAGTGGGCGGGACTACCTACAATGAGCAGTTCTTC
CASSLVGGTTYNEQFF
>TRBD2|TRBJ2-7|-|TRBV7-9
TGTGCCAGCAGCTTATTCGTAGCGGGAGGTTACGAGCAGTACTTC
CASSLFVAGGYEQYF
>-|TRBJ1-2|-|TRBV4-3
TGCGCCAGCAGCCAAGATCTAGGGAGGGATGGCTACACCTTC
CASSQDLGRDGYTF